The present entry profiles one TCR beta chain with its context. Its recognized antigen is unknown. No qualities accompany the bases; no much larger clone lies one base away. TCR libraries were generated with the immunoSEQ multiplex PCR assay, using TCR-beta and/or TCR-alpha/delta assays for each sample. The amplified TCR libraries were sequenced on the Illumina high-throughput platform. In the paper's pipeline: Clustering and dimensionality reduction relied on pairwise TCRdist distances among GMM-specific receptors from T cells that were either sorted ex vivo or expanded in vitro. Each clinical repertoire was assigned a mean NN-distance score, defined as the average TCRdist to the nearest 10% of tetramer-positive reference sequences. GEM TCR motif frequency was computed as the fraction of unique TCRs matching known GEM sequences by V/J usage and CDR3 length. Active tuberculosis was classified by linear discriminant analysis with leave-one-out cross-validation, implemented in scikit-learn. The table was pulled from immuneACCESS by TCRdb, which kept in-frame rearrangements only. Such tables lose some clones; where checked, under half of the loss comes from unresolved V genes, and the rest has no known cause. From that table come the V and J calls and clone size; the DNA was used to work out D and trimming. Across this sample there are approximately 30,000 clones, with 80% to 95% seen only once. About 7.8% of the sample rests with the top ten.

The sample belongs to a study of T cells in tuberculosis listed by TCRdb under 2018. Study-level background: To characterize T cells specific for the mycobacterial lipid antigen glucose monomycolate (GMM), the study used CD1B tetramers together with high-throughput TCR immunosequencing. A South African clinical cohort compared IGRA-negative adolescents, IGRA-positive adolescents with latent tuberculosis and adults with active tuberculosis, about ten per group. The full study reports these points: The smaller NN-distances were partly driven by shorter CDR3-alpha lengths in active tuberculosis patients, and the difference for TCR-beta did not reach statistical significance. Using GEM motif frequencies, a classifier achieved around 70% accuracy, whereas a classifier built on the diverse GMM-specific repertoire got to approximately 88% accuracy (AUROC about 0.9). Active tuberculosis TCR-alpha repertoires showed smaller mean NN-distances to GMM-specific TCRs than IGRA-negative controls, suggesting clonal expansion of these TCRs. Clinical samples were selected based on the availability of cryopreserved specimens, with adults included as active tuberculosis cases and adolescents included as controls.

At study entry, a tuberculin skin test and the QuantiFERON-TB GOLD In-Tube IGRA were used to screen adolescents for latent tuberculosis infection. Immunosequencing of unsorted cryopreserved PBMC covered, on average, approximately 100,000 T cells per clinical donor. Eleven high schools in the Worcester region of the Western Cape, South Africa, served as enrollment sites for adolescents aged 12 to 18 years. Around ten M. tuberculosis-infected adolescents and about 10 uninfected adolescents, matched for age and sex, were selected. PBMC from adolescents were isolated by density centrifugation from freshly drawn heparinized blood and were then cryopreserved. The germline V gene yields MGHRA for CDR1 and YSYEKL for CDR2. Trimming takes 3 bases from V and 4 bases from J, and the germline ends sit 21 bases apart. From its cysteine to its phenylalanine, the CDR3 spans 17 amino acids. The retained sequence is limited to the CDR3, 51 bases, with the frame set at the first base.

Sequenced material: PBMCs. In this chain, TRBV4-1 is recombined with TRBJ1-1; the D gene is perhaps TRBD1, on 6 matching bases. This TCR was recovered from a donor aged 10 to 29 with latent tuberculosis or without tuberculosis infection. Some clones in this sample may be carry-over from other donors' samples. Read as DNA, the sequence is TGCGCCAGCAGCCACCTAATGACAGGCTTGATAGGCACTGAAGCTTTCTTT. Translated, this gives CASSHLMTGLIGTEAFF.